This is a list of T cell receptor beta chains from one sample in a study of Graves' ophthalmopathy and Graves' hyperthyroidism. TCRdb fed the multiplex PCR reads into MiXCR, producing one record per CDR3 protein. The sample holds roughly 610,000 distinct CDR3 sequences, roughly 20% seen once. Sequencing used peripheral blood. These receptors were collected from a woman aged 18 to 35 with stable Graves' hyperthyroidism. Some clones in this sample may be carry-over from other donors' samples. Each CDR3 is given with its conserved first and last residue. A D gene is named only where the DNA matches it firmly. The size entry is marked missing in some rows and otherwise reads once, few, many or a size class.

D gene	V gene	clone size	J gene	CDR3 protein	CDR3 DNA
NA	TRBV27	NA	TRBJ2-7	CASSTFRGGAQQYF	TGTGCCAGCAGTACCTTCCGTGGGGGCGCTCAGCAGTACTTC
TRBD2	TRBV6-2/TRBV6-3	many	TRBJ2-2	CASTPGGQATGELFF	TGTGCCAGCACCCCGGGAGGGCAGGCCACCGGGGAGCTGTTTTTT
NA	TRBV12-3/TRBV12-4	NA	TRBJ1-3	CASTPTGSGNTIYF	TGTGCCAGCACCCCTACCGGGTCTGGAAACACCATATATTTT
NA	TRBV4-1	many	TRBJ2-7	CASSQDTSHIYEQYF	TGCGCCAGCAGCCAAGATACTAGTCACATCTACGAGCAGTACTTC
NA	TRBV7-3	many	TRBJ1-2	CASSPRGGADYGYTF	TGTGCCAGCAGCCCGCGGGGGGGGGCTGACTATGGCTACACCTTC
TRBD2	TRBV15	many	TRBJ2-5	CATSLGGETQYF	TGTGCCACCAGCTTGGGGGGGGAGACCCAGTACTTC
NA	TRBV6-4	once	TRBJ1-6	CASSPRQANNAPLHF	TGTGCCAGCAGTCCCCGACAGGCTAATAATGCACCCCTCCACTTT
NA	TRBV27	many	TRBJ1-1	CASSLTLEGTEAFF	TGTGCCAGCAGTTTAACTCTGGAGGGCACTGAAGCTTTCTTT
NA	TRBV11-2	many	TRBJ1-2	CASSYTGTQPNYGYTF	TGTGCCAGCAGCTACACCGGGACCCAGCCTAACTATGGCTACACCTTC
NA	TRBV5-1	NA	TRBJ1-3	CASSLVRGGNTIYF	TGCGCCAGCAGCTTGGTCAGGGGCGGAAACACCATATATTTT
NA	TRBV28	many	TRBJ1-2	CASSPRQDHGYTF	TGTGCCAGCAGTCCCAGACAGGACCATGGCTACACCTTC
NA	TRBV12-5	many	TRBJ1-2	CASGSPGRGYGYTF	TGTGCTAGTGGTTCCCCCGGCAGGGGCTATGGCTACACCTTC
NA	TRBV28	NA	TRBJ2-2	CASIPRGNTGELFF	TGTGCCAGCATTCCCCGGGGTAACACCGGGGAGCTGTTTTTT
NA	TRBV6-1	NA	TRBJ1-2	CASSEDWVGTYGYTF	TGTGCCAGCAGTGAAGACTGGGTAGGGACCTATGGCTACACCTTC
NA	TRBV7-8	NA	TRBJ2-5	CASSLDAPETQYF	TGTGCCAGCAGCTTAGATGCCCCAGAGACCCAGTACTTC
NA	TRBV28	NA	TRBJ1-1	CASSRGWEGTEAFF	TGTGCCAGCAGTAGGGGATGGGAAGGTACTGAAGCTTTCTTT
TRBD1	TRBV6-1	many	TRBJ2-7	CASTNWGQGPREQYF	TGTGCCAGCACCAATTGGGGACAGGGTCCCCGCGAGCAGTACTTC
NA	TRBV12-3/TRBV12-4	NA	TRBJ1-1	CASSLAARDTEAFF	TGTGCCAGCAGTTTAGCGGCCCGGGACACTGAAGCTTTCTTT
TRBD2	TRBV6-2/TRBV6-3	many	TRBJ2-7	CASSYQRGRAYEQYF	TGTGCCAGCAGTTACCAGCGGGGTCGCGCCTACGAGCAGTACTTC
NA	TRBV12-3/TRBV12-4	few	TRBJ1-6	CASSLVVQGNSPLHF	TGTGCCAGCAGTTTAGTGGTCCAGGGTAATTCACCCCTCCACTTT
TRBD1	TRBV14	many	TRBJ1-1	CASSPPGQGARVSTEAFF	TGTGCCAGCAGCCCGCCTGGACAGGGGGCGAGGGTGAGCACTGAAGCTTTCTTT
NA	TRBV15	many	TRBJ2-2	CATSRARVSGELFF	TGTGCCACCAGCAGAGCGAGGGTCTCCGGGGAGCTGTTTTTT
NA	TRBV20-1	many	TRBJ2-5	CSARDRTDETQYF	TGCAGTGCTAGAGATCGAACAGACGAGACCCAGTACTTC
NA	TRBV6-8	NA	TRBJ1-6	CASSWARVRLHF	TGTGCCAGCAGTTGGGCCCGGGTCCGCCTCCACTTT
NA	TRBV6-5	many	TRBJ1-2	CAALGREEGYTF	TGTGCCGCACTTGGGAGGGAGGAGGGCTACACCTTC
NA	TRBV7-9	NA	TRBJ2-7	CASSTDAPSVYEQYF	TGTGCCAGCAGCACGGACGCGCCGAGTGTGTACGAGCAGTACTTC
NA	TRBV12-3/TRBV12-4	many	TRBJ1-1	CASTPGQLNTEAFF	TGTGCCAGCACCCCGGGACAACTGAACACTGAAGCTTTCTTT
NA	TRBV29-1	many	TRBJ2-5	CSVDGQVSRETQYF	TGCAGCGTTGATGGGCAGGTCTCACGAGAGACCCAGTACTTC
NA	TRBV12-3/TRBV12-4	NA	TRBJ1-3	CASSVQGATGNTIYF	TGTGCCAGCAGTGTTCAGGGAGCCACCGGAAACACCATATATTTT
NA	TRBV15	many	TRBJ1-5	CATSDGINQPQHF	TGTGCCACCAGCGACGGGATCAATCAGCCCCAGCATTTT
NA	TRBV20-1	many	TRBJ2-2	CSAMETGELFF	TGCAGTGCGATGGAGACCGGGGAGCTGTTTTTT
NA	TRBV19	NA	TRBJ1-1	CASTPDRLNTEAFF	TGTGCCAGTACTCCCGACAGACTGAACACTGAAGCTTTCTTT
TRBD1	TRBV15	NA	TRBJ1-5	CATSRERQGHQPQHF	TGTGCCACCAGCAGAGAGAGACAGGGACATCAGCCCCAGCATTTT
TRBD1	TRBV6-1	once	TRBJ1-5	CASRLGQGANQPQHF	TGTGCCAGCAGGCTGGGACAGGGGGCAAATCAGCCCCAGCATTTT
TRBD2	TRBV13	many	TRBJ2-7	CASSLGLAGGNDEQYF	TGTGCCAGCAGCCTCGGACTAGCGGGAGGGAATGACGAGCAGTACTTC
TRBD1	TRBV7-8	many	TRBJ1-3	CASSGRGQGAGNTIYF	TGTGCCAGCAGCGGTAGGGGACAGGGCGCTGGAAACACCATATATTTT
TRBD1	TRBV11-2	many	TRBJ1-2	CASSAGQGFGGYTF	TGTGCCAGCAGCGCAGGACAGGGTTTCGGTGGCTACACCTTC
TRBD1	TRBV30	few	TRBJ2-7	CACRGTGIHEQYF	TGTGCCTGCAGGGGGACAGGGATCCACGAGCAGTACTTC
NA	TRBV30	NA	TRBJ1-5	CAWSVPAVGRNQPQHF	TGTGCCTGGAGTGTACCGGCGGTCGGAAGGAATCAGCCCCAGCATTTT
TRBD2	TRBV12-3/TRBV12-4	many	TRBJ2-7	CASSQAGKSYEQYF	TGTGCCAGCAGCCAAGCGGGGAAATCCTACGAGCAGTACTTC
TRBD1	TRBV20-1	many	TRBJ1-5	CSALGSTGDFGNQPQHF	TGCAGTGCTCTCGGCTCTACAGGGGACTTCGGCAATCAGCCCCAGCATTTT
TRBD1	TRBV10-3	many	TRBJ1-5	CAIGDRGPQPQHF	TGTGCCATCGGGGACAGGGGGCCTCAGCCCCAGCATTTT
NA	TRBV28	once	TRBJ1-2	CASGESRHFGYTF	TGTGCCAGCGGGGAGTCCCGCCATTTTGGCTACACCTTC
NA	TRBV25-1	many	TRBJ2-7	CASSSSIGHLSDEQYF	TGTGCCAGCAGCTCTTCCATCGGACACCTGTCCGACGAGCAGTACTTC
TRBD1	TRBV6-2/TRBV6-3	NA	TRBJ2-7	CASSYLETGIYEQYF	TGTGCCAGCAGTTACCTAGAGACAGGGATCTACGAGCAGTACTTC
NA	TRBV6-5	many	TRBJ2-5	CASNLAGTNDPAQYF	TGTGCCAGCAATCTCGCGGGCACCAACGATCCGGCCCAGTACTTC
NA	TRBV6-5	many	TRBJ2-7	CASSYSLGRSYEQYF	TGTGCCAGCAGTTACTCCCTCGGCAGGTCCTACGAGCAGTACTTC
NA	TRBV5-1	many	TRBJ1-2	CASSLRQGSDYGYTF	TGCGCCAGCAGCCTCCGCCAAGGATCGGATTATGGCTACACCTTC
NA	TRBV12-3/TRBV12-4	many	TRBJ2-7	CASSYDSGEPRF	TGTGCCAGCAGTTATGACTCCGGGGAGCCACGATTC